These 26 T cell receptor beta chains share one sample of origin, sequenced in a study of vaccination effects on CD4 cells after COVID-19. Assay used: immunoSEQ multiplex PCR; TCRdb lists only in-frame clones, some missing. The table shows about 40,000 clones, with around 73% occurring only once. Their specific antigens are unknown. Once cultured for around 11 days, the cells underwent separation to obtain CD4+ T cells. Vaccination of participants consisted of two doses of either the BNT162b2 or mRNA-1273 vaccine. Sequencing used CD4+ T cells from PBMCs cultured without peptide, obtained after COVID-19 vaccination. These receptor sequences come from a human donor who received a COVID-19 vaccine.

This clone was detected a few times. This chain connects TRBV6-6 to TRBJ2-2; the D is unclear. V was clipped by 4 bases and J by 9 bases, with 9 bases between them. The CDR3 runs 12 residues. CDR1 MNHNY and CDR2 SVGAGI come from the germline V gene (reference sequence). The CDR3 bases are TGTGCCAGCAGTTTACCGCTAAGGGAGCTGTTTTTT. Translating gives CASSLPLRELFF.

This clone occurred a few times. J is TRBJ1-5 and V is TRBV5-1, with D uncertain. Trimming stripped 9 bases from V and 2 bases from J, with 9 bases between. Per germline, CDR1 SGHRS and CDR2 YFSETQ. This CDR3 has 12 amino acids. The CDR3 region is CATADGNQPQHF. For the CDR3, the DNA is TGCGCCACGGCGGACGGCAATCAGCCCCAGCATTTT.

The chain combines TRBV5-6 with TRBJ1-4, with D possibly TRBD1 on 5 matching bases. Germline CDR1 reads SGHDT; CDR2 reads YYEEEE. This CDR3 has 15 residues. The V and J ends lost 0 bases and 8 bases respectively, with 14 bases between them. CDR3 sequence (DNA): TGTGCCAGCAGCTTGGGGGGGACCTTTGGAGAAAAACTGTTTTTT. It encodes CASSLGGTFGEKLFF. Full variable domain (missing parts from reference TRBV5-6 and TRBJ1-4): DAGVTQSPTHLIKTRGQQVTLRCSPKSGHDTVSWYQQALGQGPQFIFQYYEEEERQRGNFPDRFSGHQFPNYSSELNVNALLLGDSALYLCASSLGGTFGEKLFFGSGTQLSVL.

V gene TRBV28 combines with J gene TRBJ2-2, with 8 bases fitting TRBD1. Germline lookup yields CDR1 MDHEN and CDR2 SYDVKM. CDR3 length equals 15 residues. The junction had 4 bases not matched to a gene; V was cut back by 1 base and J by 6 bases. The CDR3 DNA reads TGTGCCAGCAGTTTATTGGACAGGGAGGCCGGGGAGCTGTTTTTT. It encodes CASSLLDREAGELFF.

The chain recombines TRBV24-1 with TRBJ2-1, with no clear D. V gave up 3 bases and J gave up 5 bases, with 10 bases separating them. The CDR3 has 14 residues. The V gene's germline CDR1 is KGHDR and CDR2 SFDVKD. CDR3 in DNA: TGTGCCACCAGTGATGTGAAAGGTAACAATGAGCAGTTCTTC. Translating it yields CATSDVKGNNEQFF.

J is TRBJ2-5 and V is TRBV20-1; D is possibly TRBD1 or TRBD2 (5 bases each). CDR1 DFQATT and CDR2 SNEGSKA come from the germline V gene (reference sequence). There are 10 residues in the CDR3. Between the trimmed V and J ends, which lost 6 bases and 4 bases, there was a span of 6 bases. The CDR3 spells CSAGRETQYF. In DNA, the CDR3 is TGCAGTGCGGGACGAGAGACCCAGTACTTC.

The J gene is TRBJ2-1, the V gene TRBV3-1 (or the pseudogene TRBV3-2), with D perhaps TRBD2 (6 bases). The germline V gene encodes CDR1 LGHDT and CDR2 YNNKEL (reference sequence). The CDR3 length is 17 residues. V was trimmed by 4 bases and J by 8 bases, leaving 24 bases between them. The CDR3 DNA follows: TGTGCCAGCAGCCGCTCTGAGCGGGCCTTACCCTTGGATGAGCAGTTCTTC. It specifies CASSRSERALPLDEQFF.

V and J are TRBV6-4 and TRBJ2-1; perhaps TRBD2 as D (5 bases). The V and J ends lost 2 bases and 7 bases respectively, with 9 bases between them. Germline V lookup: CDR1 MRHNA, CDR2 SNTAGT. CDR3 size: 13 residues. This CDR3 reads CASSDDYLNEQFF. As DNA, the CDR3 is TGTGCCAGCAGTGACGACTACCTAAATGAGCAGTTCTTC.

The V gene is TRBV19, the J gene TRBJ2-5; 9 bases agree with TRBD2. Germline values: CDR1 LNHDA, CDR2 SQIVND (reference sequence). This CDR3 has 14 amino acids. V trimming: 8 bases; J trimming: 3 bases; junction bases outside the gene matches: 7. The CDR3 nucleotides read TGTGCCAGTTCCCGGACTAGCGCTAAAGAGACCCAGTACTTC. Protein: CASSRTSAKETQYF.

The CDR3 DNA reads as TGTGCCAGCAGCTTGGGTCTGCAGGGAAGGACTGAAGCTTTCTTT. This gives the protein CASSLGLQGRTEAFF. The V and J genes are TRBV5-8 and TRBJ1-1; D possibly corresponds to TRBD1 (5 bases). V gave up 0 bases and J gave up 5 bases, with 14 bases separating them. The germline V gene has CDR1 SGHTS and CDR2 YDEGEE. The CDR3 has 15 residues. The complete variable domain, with remaining parts taken from reference TRBV5-8 and TRBJ1-1, reads EAGVTQSPTHLIKTRGQQATLRCSPISGHTSVYWYQQALGLGLQFLLWYDEGEERNRGNFPPRFSGRQFPNYSSELNVNALELEDSALYLCASSLGLQGRTEAFFGQGTRLTVV.

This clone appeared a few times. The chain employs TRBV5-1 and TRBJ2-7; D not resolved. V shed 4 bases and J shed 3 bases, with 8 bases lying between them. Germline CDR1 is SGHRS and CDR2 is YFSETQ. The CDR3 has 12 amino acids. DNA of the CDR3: TGCGCCAGCAGCGGAACCCTCTACGAGCAGTACTTC. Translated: CASSGTLYEQYF.

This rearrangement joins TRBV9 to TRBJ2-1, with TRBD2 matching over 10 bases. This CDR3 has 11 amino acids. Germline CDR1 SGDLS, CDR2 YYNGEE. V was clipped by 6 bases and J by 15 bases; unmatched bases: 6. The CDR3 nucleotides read TGTGCCAGCACCGACCCTAGCGGGGGGTTCTTC. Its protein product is CASTDPSGGFF.

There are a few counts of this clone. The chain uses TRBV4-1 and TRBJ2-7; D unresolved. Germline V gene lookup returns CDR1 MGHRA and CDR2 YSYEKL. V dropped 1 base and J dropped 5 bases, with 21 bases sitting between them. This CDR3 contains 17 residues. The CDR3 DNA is TGCGCCAGCAGCCAAGTATTCGGTCAACGATCTCTACACGAGCAGTACTTC. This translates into CASSQVFGQRSLHEQYF.

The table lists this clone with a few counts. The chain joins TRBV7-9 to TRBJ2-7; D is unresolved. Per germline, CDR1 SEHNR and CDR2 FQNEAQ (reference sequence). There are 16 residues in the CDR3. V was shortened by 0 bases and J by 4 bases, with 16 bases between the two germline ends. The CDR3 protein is CASSLALSTSIYEQYF. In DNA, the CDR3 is TGTGCCAGCAGCTTAGCATTGTCTACTTCTATTTACGAGCAGTACTTC.

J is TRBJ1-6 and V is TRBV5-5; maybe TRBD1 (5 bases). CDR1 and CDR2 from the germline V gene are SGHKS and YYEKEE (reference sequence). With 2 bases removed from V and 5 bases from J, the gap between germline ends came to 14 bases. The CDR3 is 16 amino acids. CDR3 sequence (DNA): TGTGCCAGCAGCTTTTTTTTAGGAGGGGATAATTCACCCCTCCACTTT. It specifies CASSFFLGGDNSPLHF.

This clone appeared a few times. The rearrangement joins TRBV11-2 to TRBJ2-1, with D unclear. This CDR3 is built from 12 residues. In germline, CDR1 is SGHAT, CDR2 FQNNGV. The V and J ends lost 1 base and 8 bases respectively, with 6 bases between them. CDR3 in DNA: TGTGCCAGCAGCTTAGGGGTCGATGAGCAGTTCTTC. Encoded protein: CASSLGVDEQFF.

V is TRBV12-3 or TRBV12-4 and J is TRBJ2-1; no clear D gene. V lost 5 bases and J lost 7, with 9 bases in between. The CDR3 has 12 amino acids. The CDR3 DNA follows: TGTGCCAGCAGTCTCTGGCAAAATGAGCAGTTCTTC. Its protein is CASSLWQNEQFF.

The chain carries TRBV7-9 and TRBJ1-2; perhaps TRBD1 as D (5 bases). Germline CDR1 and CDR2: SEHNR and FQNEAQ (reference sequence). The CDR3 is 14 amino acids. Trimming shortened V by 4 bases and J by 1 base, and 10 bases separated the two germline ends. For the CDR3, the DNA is TGTGCCAGCAGCTCTACAGGACGTAACTATGGCTACACCTTC. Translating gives CASSSTGRNYGYTF. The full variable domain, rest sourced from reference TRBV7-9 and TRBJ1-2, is DTGVSQNPRHKITKRGQNVTFRCDPISEHNRLYWYRQTLGQGPEFLTYFQNEAQLEKSRLLSDRFSAERPKGSFSTLEIQRTEQGDSAMYLCASSSTGRNYGYTFGSGTRLTVV.

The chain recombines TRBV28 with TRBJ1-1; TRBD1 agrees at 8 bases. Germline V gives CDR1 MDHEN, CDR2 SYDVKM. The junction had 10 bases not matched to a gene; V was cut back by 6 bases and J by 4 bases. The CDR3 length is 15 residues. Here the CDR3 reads CASSVYLGQGTEAFF. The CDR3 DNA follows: TGTGCCAGCAGCGTTTATCTAGGACAGGGCACTGAAGCTTTCTTT.

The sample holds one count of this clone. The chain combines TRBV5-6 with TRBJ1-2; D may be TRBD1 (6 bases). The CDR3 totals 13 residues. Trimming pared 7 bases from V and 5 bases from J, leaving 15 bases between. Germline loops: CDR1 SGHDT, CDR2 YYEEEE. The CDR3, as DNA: TGTGCCAGCTTGGACAGCATGGGGTATGGCTACACCTTC. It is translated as CASLDSMGYGYTF.

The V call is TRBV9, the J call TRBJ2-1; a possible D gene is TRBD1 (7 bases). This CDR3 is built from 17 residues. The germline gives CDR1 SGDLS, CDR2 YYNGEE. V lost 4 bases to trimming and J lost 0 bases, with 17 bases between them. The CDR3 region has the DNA TGTGCCAGCAGCCCCAGGGGGGATCTAAGCTCCTACAATGAGCAGTTCTTC. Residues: CASSPRGDLSSYNEQFF.

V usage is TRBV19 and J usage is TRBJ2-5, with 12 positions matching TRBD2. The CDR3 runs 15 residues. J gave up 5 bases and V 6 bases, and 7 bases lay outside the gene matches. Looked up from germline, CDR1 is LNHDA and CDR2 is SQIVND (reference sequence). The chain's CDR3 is CASRPLAGGPETQYF. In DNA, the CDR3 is TGTGCCAGTAGGCCTCTAGCGGGAGGGCCGGAGACCCAGTACTTC.

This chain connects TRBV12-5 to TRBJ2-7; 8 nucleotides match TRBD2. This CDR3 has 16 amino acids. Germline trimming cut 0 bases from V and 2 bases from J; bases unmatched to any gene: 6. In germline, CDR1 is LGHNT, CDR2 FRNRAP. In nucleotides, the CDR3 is TGTGCTAGTGGTTTGGTTTCAACGGGAGGGCCCTACGAGCAGTACTTC. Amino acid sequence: CASGLVSTGGPYEQYF.

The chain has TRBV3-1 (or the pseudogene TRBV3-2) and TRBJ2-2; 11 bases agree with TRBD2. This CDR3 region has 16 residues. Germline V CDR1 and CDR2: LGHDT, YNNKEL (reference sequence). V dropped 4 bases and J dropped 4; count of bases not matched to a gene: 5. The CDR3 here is CASSPGTSGITGELFF. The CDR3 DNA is TGTGCCAGCAGCCCCGGGACTAGCGGTATCACCGGGGAGCTGTTTTTT.

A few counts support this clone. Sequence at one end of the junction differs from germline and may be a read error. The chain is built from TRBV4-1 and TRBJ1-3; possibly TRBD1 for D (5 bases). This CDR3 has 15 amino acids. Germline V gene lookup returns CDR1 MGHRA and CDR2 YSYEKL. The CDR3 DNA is TGCGCCAGCAGTCAAGACAGCGACTCTGGAAACACCATATATTTT. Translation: CASSQDSDSGNTIYF.

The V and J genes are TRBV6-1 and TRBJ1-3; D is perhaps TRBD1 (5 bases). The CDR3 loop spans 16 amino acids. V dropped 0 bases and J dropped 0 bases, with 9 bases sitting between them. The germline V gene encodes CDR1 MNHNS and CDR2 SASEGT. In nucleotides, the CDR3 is TGTGCCAGCAGTGAAGCGCGCAGGGCCTCTGGAAACACCATATATTTT. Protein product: CASSEARRASGNTIYF.